Sequencing of this T cell receptor beta chain was carried out in a study of T cell changes during pregnancy in multiple sclerosis. Assay: immunoSEQ multiplex PCR; the TCRdb copy retains only in-frame clones and omits some. The sample records about 68,000 clones, 91% being singletons. The sample was peripheral blood, taken in the second trimester of pregnancy. The origin of this receptor is a female donor with multiple sclerosis, enrolled in a pregnancy study.

The CDR3 spells CASSYSGVVPYGYTF. CDR3 in DNA: TGTGCCAGCAGTTACTCGGGAGTGGTACCCTATGGCTACACCTTC. The V gene is TRBV6-5, the J gene TRBJ1-2; D gene uncertain. Trimming left V 0 bases short and J 4 bases short, with 12 bases between. CDR3 size: 15 residues. Germline lookup yields CDR1 MNHEY and CDR2 SVGAGI.